The source of this T cell receptor (beta chain) is a study of vaccination effects on CD4 cells after COVID-19. For the study at large: Each participant was administered two doses of either the BNT162b2 or the mRNA-1273 vaccine. At 16 days and at one week before vaccination, samples were given by two convalescent patients. Study observations and caveats: Marked clonal contraction of infection- and vaccine-induced clones was seen late after vaccination.

Using immunoSEQ multiplex PCR, the repertoire was profiled, and TCRdb retains in-frame clones only, with some absent. The repertoire includes around 46,000 clones, around 80% of them detected once, and 25% to 30% sits in the top ten. Sequencing followed a ViraFEST assay step that expanded antigen-specific CD4+ T cells with viral peptide pools. Following 10 days of culture, CD4+ T cells were isolated. Infection dated between March and December 2020, before the Alpha, Beta and Delta variants reached the United States. On days 3 and 7, fresh IL-2 medium replaced half the medium. Trimming stripped 6 bases from V and 4 bases from J, with 12 bases between. CDR3 length: 13 residues. Germline values: CDR1 SGHTA, CDR2 FQGNSA. On this clone: Its target is not known.

This chain joins TRBV7-2 and TRBJ1-1, with TRBD1 as a possible D gene (5 bases). This sequence originates from a human donor who had a prior SARS-CoV-2 infection. The specimen comprised CD4+ T cells from PBMCs cultured with a peptide pool, sampled before COVID-19 vaccination. The CDR3 region has the DNA TGTGCCAGCAGTTTCTCAGGGTTCACTGAAGCTTTCTTT. Its protein product is CASSFSGFTEAFF.